This T cell receptor beta chain was recovered during a study of cytomegalovirus exposure and HLA in healthy donors. As for the study in general: A subsequent analysis stated that the 100 to 150 validation repertoires were run on the same platform as the roughly 700 first-cohort repertoires.

Germline CDR1 and CDR2: SNHLY and FYNNEI. The CDR3 has 14 residues. The germline V and J ends were trimmed by 8 bases and 2 bases, with 16 bases remaining between them. Points on this clone: The antigen is not known.

Study-wide results and limits: It was reported that the classifier diagnosed cytomegalovirus status with high specificity and sensitivity in both the original and validation cohorts.

The table came from immunoSEQ multiplex PCR; TCRdb's copy has only in-frame clones and leaves some out. Among about 43,000 clones listed, approximately 90% were seen once. This chain links TRBV2 with TRBJ2-7, with a tentative D call TRBD2 (6 bases). Sequencing was performed on PBMCs. This sequence was found in a young man in good health and CMV-seronegative. The DNA of the CDR3 is TGTGCCAGCGACCGGGACTTCCAGACCTACGAGCAGTACTTC. Protein product: CASDRDFQTYEQYF.